Listed below are T cell receptor beta chains from one sample, sequenced in a study of blood T cell repertoires in COVID-19. TCRdb's table, derived via immunoSEQ multiplex PCR, lists solely in-frame clones and lacks some. The table lists 250,000 to 300,000 clones, 80% to 90% of them singletons. Material: peripheral blood. The receptors were sampled from a man younger than 45 with active or convalescent COVID-19. Both conserved end residues are part of each CDR3. The order of the fields is clone size, V gene, D gene, J gene, CDR3 protein, CDR3 DNA. D genes are given only for firm matches. Clone size, where shown, is once, few, many, or a class for clones that have expanded.

clone size: -; V gene: TRBV7-9; D gene: -; J gene: TRBJ1-2; CDR3 protein: CASSSHRVGYTF; CDR3 DNA: TGTGCCAGCAGCTCACACAGGGTTGGCTACACCTTC
clone size: -; V gene: TRBV18; D gene: TRBD2; J gene: TRBJ2-5; CDR3 protein: CASSEGRAPETQYF; CDR3 DNA: TGTGCCAGCTCAGAGGGGAGGGCCCCAGAGACCCAGTACTTC
clone size: -; V gene: TRBV9; D gene: -; J gene: TRBJ1-1; CDR3 protein: CASSVVPDMGTEAFF; CDR3 DNA: TGTGCCAGCAGCGTAGTACCGGACATGGGCACTGAAGCTTTCTTT
clone size: once; V gene: TRBV11-2; D gene: TRBD1; J gene: TRBJ1-1; CDR3 protein: CASSLPGQTNTEAFF; CDR3 DNA: TGTGCCAGCAGCCTACCGGGACAGACAAACACTGAAGCTTTCTTT
clone size: -; V gene: TRBV7-8; D gene: TRBD2; J gene: TRBJ2-1; CDR3 protein: CASSFRHLAGGWNEQFF; CDR3 DNA: TGTGCCAGCAGCTTTCGGCACTTAGCGGGGGGGTGGAATGAGCAGTTCTTC
clone size: -; V gene: TRBV5-8; D gene: -; J gene: TRBJ1-1; CDR3 protein: CASSRRGGAEAFF; CDR3 DNA: TGTGCCAGCAGCAGGAGGGGGGGCGCTGAAGCTTTCTTT
clone size: -; V gene: TRBV10-1; D gene: -; J gene: TRBJ1-2; CDR3 protein: CASSGTRDNYGYTF; CDR3 DNA: TGCGCCAGCAGTGGGACAAGAGATAATTATGGCTACACCTTC
clone size: -; V gene: TRBV9; D gene: TRBD1; J gene: TRBJ2-1; CDR3 protein: CASSEQEVPARGNEQFF; CDR3 DNA: TGTGCCAGCAGCGAGCAAGAGGTTCCCGCCAGGGGGAATGAGCAGTTCTTC
clone size: -; V gene: TRBV5-6; D gene: -; J gene: TRBJ1-1; CDR3 protein: CASSFGGRRAEAFF; CDR3 DNA: TGTGCCAGCAGCTTCGGGGGTAGGCGGGCTGAAGCTTTCTTT
clone size: -; V gene: TRBV19; D gene: -; J gene: TRBJ1-6; CDR3 protein: CASRTPGTTNNSPLHF; CDR3 DNA: TGTGCCAGTCGAACACCCGGGACAACCAATAATTCACCCCTCCACTTT
clone size: -; V gene: TRBV2; D gene: TRBD2; J gene: TRBJ2-5; CDR3 protein: CASGLAGGPEEETQYF; CDR3 DNA: TGTGCCAGCGGACTAGCGGGGGGGCCGGAGGAAGAGACCCAGTACTTC
clone size: few; V gene: TRBV4-1; D gene: -; J gene: TRBJ2-7; CDR3 protein: CASSVQASGFYEQYF; CDR3 DNA: TGCGCCAGCAGCGTACAGGCTTCTGGTTTTTACGAGCAGTACTTC
clone size: -; V gene: TRBV9; D gene: -; J gene: TRBJ2-5; CDR3 protein: CASSVAGLYQETQYF; CDR3 DNA: TGTGCCAGCAGCGTCGCAGGGCTGTACCAAGAGACCCAGTACTTC
clone size: -; V gene: TRBV2; D gene: TRBD1; J gene: TRBJ1-1; CDR3 protein: CASSESGTGPLSTEAFF; CDR3 DNA: TGTGCCAGCAGTGAATCCGGGACAGGGCCCCTGAGCACTGAAGCTTTCTTT